This entry concerns a single T cell receptor (beta chain). What it recognizes is unknown. This sample stems from a study of cytomegalovirus exposure and HLA in healthy donors. The V gene end was trimmed by 4 bases and the J gene end by 3 bases; junction bases not matched to a gene: 3. CDR3 length equals 13 residues. Germline CDR1 and CDR2: SQVTM and ANQGSEA. The PCR made use of 60 Vbeta and 13 Jbeta primers. Profiled with immunoSEQ multiplex PCR; TCRdb holds only in-frame clones, not every one. The sample lists about 200,000 clones, around four fifths occurring once. Whole-study results and caveats: The study put 150 or so TCR beta chains on its list as cytomegalovirus-associated. Reported performance of the classifier showed diagnosis of cytomegalovirus status with high specificity and sensitivity. Across donors, presence/absence analyses took sequencing depth to be roughly uniform. A later analysis showed HLA-associated TCR beta chains outstripping equally common others in clonal expansion.

This TCR was recovered from a male donor in good health and CMV-seronegative. The chain uses TRBV29-1 and TRBJ1-5, with 7 bases aligning to TRBD1. What was sequenced was PBMCs. This chain's CDR3 is CSVGDRVNQPQHF. In DNA, the CDR3 is TGCAGCGTTGGAGACAGGGTCAATCAGCCCCAGCATTTT.